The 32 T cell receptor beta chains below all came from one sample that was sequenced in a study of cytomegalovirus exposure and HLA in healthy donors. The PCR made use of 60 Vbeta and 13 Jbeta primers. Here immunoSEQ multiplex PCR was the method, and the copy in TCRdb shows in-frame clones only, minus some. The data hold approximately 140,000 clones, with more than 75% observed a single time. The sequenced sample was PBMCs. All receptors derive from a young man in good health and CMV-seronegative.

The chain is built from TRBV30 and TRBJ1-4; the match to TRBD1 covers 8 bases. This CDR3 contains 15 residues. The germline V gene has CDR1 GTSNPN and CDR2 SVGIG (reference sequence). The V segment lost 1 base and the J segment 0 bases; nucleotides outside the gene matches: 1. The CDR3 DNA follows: TGTGCCTGGAGTGGGGGACAGGCAACTAATGAAAAACTGTTTTTT. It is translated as CAWSGGQATNEKLFF.

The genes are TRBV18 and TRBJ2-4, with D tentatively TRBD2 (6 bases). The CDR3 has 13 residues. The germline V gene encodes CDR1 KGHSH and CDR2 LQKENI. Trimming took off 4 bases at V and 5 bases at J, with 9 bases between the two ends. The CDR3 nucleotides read TGTGCCAGCTCACAGGGAGGCGAAAACATTCAGTACTTC. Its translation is CASSQGGENIQYF.

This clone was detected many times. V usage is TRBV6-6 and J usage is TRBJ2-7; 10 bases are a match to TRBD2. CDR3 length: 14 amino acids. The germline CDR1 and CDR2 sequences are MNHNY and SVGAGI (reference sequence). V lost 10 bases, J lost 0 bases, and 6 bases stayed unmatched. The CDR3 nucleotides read TGTGCCACCCGAGCGGGAGGGGGCTCCTACGAGCAGTACTTC. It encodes CATRAGGGSYEQYF.

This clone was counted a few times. CDR3 residues: CASRVTGYEKLFF. CDR3 DNA: TGTGCCAGCAGGGTTACAGGGTATGAAAAACTGTTTTTT. The rearrangement links TRBV5-6 to TRBJ1-4; weak D call: TRBD1 (6 bases). The germline gives CDR1 SGHDT, CDR2 YYEEEE. V lost 5 bases to trimming and J lost 6 bases, with 11 bases between them. CDR3 length: 13 residues.

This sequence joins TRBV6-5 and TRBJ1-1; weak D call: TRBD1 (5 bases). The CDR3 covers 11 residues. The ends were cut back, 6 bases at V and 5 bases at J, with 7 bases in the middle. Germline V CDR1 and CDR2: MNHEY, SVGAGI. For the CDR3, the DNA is TGTGCCAGCAGCGCAGGGACTGAAGCTTTCTTT. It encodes CASSAGTEAFF.

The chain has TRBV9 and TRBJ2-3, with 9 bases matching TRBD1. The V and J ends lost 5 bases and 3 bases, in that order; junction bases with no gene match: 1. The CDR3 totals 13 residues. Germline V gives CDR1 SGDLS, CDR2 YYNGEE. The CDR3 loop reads CASRGTGTDTQYF. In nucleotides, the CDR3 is TGTGCCAGCAGAGGGACAGGGACAGATACGCAGTATTTT.

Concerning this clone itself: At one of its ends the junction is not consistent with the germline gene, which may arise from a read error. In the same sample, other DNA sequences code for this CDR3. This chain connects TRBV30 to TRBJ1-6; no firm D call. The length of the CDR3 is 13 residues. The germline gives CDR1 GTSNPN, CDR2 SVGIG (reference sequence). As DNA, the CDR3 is TGTGCCTGGAGTGGTCAGTTTAATTCCCCCCTCCACTTT. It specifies CAWSGQFNSPLHF.

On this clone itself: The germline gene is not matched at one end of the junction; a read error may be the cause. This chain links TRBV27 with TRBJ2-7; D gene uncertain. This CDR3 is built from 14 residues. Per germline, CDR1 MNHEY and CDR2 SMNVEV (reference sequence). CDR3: CASSLSGSAYAQYF. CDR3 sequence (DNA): TGTGCCAGCAGTTTGTCAGGATCCGCCTACGCGCAGTACTTC.

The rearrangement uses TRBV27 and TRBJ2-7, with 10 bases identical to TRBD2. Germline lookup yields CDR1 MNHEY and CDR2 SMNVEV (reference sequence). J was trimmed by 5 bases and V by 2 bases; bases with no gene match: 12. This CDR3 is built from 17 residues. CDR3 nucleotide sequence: TGTGCCAGCAGTTTACAGCCCCCGGGACTAGCGCGGCACGAGCAGTACTTC. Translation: CASSLQPPGLARHEQYF.

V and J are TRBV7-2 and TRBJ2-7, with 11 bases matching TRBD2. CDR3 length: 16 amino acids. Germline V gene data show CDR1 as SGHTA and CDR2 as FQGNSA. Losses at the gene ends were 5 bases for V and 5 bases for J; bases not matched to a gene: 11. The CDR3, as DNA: TGTGCCAGCAGCCCCCAACTAGCGGGAGCTCTCCACGAGCAGTACTTC. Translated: CASSPQLAGALHEQYF.

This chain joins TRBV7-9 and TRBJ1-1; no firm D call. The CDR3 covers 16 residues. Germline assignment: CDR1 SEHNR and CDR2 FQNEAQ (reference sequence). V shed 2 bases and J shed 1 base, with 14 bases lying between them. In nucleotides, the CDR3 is TGTGCCAGCAGCTTATTAATAGGACTGAAGAACACTGAAGCTTTCTTT. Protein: CASSLLIGLKNTEAFF.

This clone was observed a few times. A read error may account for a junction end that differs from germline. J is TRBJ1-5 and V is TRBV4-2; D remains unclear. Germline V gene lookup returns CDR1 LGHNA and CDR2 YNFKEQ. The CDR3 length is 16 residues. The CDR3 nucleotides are TGTGTCAGCAGCCACGCCGGCGGCTTAGACAATCAGCCCCAGCATTTT. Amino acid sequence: CVSSHAGGLDNQPQHF.

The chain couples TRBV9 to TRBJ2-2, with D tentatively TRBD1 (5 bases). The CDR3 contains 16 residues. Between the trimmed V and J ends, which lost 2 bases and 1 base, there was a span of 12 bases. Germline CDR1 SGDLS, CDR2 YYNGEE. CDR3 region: CASSVSLTGNTGELFF. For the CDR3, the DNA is TGTGCCAGCAGCGTGTCCCTTACAGGGAACACCGGGGAGCTGTTTTTT.

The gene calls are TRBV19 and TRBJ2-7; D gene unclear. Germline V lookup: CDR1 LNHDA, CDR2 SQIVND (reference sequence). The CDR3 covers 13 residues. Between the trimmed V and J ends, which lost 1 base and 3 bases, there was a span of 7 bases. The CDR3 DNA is TGTGCCAGTAGTATAGGGGCAGTCTACGAGCAGTACTTC. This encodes CASSIGAVYEQYF.

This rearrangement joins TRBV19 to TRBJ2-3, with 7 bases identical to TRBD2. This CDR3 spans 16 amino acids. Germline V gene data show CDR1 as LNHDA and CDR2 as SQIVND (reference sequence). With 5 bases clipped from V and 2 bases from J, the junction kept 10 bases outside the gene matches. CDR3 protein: CASSPSPTSLTDTQYF. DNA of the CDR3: TGTGCCAGTAGTCCCTCTCCGACTAGCCTCACAGATACGCAGTATTTT.

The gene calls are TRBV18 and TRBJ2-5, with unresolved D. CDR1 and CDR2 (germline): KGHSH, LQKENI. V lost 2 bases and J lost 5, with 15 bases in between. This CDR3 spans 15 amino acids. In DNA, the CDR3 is TGTGCCAGCTCACCATTCGGCAGGTTGAACGAGACCCAGTACTTC. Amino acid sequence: CASSPFGRLNETQYF.

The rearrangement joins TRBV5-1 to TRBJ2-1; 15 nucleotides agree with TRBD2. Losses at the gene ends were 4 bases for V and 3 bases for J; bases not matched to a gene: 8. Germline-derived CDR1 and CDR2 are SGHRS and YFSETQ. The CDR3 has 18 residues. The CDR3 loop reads CASSPRGLAGGHYNEQFF. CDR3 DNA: TGCGCCAGCAGCCCCCGAGGACTAGCGGGGGGGCACTACAATGAGCAGTTCTTC.

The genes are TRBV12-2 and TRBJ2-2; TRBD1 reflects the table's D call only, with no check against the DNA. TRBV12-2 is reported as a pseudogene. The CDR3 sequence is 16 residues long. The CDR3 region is CASRPGGQGNTGELFF. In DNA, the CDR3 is TGTGCAAGTCGCCCCGGGGGACAGGGGAACACCGGGGAGCTGTTTTTT.

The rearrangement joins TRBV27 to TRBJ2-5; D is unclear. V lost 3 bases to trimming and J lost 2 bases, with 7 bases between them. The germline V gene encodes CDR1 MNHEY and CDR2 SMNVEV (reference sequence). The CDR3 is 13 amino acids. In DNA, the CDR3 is TGTGCCAGCAGTTTTTATCGTCAAGAGACCCAGTACTTC. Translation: CASSFYRQETQYF.

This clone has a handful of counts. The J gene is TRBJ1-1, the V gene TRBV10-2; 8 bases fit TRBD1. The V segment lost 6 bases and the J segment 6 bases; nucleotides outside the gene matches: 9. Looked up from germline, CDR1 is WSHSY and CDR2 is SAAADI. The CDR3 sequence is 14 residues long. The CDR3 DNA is TGCGCCAGCAGACTCACACAGGGGGTGGCTGAAGCTTTCTTT. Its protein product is CASRLTQGVAEAFF.

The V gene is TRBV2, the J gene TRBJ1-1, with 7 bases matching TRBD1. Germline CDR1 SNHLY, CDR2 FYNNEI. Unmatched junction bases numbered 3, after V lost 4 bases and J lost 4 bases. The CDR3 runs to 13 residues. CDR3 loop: CASSVSGGTEAFF. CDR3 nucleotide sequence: TGTGCCAGCAGTGTATCAGGGGGCACTGAAGCTTTCTTT.

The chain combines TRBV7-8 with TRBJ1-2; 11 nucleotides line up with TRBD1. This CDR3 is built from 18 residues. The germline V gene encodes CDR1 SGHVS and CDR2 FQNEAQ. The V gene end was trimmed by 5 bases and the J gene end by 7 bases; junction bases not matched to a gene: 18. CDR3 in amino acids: CASSLTRGQGVASGGYTF. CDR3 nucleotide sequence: TGTGCCAGCAGCCTGACACGGGGACAGGGGGTGGCCTCGGGTGGCTACACCTTC.

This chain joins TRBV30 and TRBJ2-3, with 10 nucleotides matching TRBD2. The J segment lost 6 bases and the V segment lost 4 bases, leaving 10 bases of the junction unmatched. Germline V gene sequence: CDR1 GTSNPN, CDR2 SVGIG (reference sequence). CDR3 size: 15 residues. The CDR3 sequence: CAWTLASGSRDTQYF. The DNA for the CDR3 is TGTGCCTGGACCCTAGCTAGCGGGAGTAGGGATACGCAGTATTTT.

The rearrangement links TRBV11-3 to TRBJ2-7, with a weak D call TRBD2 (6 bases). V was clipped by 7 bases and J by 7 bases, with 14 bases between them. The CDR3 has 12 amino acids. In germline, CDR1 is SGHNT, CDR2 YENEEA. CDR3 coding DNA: TGTGCCAGCAACGCGGGGTTTGGGGAGCAGTACTTC. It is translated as CASNAGFGEQYF.

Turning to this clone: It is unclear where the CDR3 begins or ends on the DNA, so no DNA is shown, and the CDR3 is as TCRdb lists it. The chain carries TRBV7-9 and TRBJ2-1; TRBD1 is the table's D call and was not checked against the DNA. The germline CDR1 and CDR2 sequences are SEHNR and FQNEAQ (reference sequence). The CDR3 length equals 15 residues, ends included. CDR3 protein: CASSLVGTGNKGEFF.

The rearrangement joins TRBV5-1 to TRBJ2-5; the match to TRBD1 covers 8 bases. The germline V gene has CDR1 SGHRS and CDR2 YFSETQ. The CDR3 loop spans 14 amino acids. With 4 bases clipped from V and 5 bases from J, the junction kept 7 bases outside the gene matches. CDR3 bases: TGCGCCAGCAGCCCGACAGGGGTCGGGGAGACCCAGTACTTC. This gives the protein CASSPTGVGETQYF. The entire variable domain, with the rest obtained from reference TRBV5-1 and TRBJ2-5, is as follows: KAGVTQTPRYLIKTRGQQVTLSCSPISGHRSVSWYQQTPGQGLQFLFEYFSETQRNKGNFPGRFSGRQFSNSRSEMNVSTLELGDSALYLCASSPTGVGETQYFGPGTRLLVL.

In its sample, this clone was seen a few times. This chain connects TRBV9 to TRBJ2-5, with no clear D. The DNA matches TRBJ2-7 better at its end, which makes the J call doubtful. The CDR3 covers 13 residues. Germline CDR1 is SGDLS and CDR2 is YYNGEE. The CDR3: CASSVDSSYEQYF. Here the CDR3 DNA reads TGTGCCAGCAGCGTAGACAGCTCCTACGAGCAGTACTTC.

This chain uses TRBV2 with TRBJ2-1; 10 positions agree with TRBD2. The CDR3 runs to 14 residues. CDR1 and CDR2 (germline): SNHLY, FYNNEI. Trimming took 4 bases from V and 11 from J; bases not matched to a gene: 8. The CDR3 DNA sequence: TGTGCCAGCAGTGTGCCTAGCGGGGGCCCTAAGCAGTTCTTC. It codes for CASSVPSGGPKQFF.

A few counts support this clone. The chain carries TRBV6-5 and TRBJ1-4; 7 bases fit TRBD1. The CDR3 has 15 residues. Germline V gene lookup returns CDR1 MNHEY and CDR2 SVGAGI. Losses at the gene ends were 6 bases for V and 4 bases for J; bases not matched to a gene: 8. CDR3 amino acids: CASRTGQVNNEKLFF. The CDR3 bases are TGTGCCAGCAGGACTGGACAGGTCAATAATGAAAAACTGTTTTTT.

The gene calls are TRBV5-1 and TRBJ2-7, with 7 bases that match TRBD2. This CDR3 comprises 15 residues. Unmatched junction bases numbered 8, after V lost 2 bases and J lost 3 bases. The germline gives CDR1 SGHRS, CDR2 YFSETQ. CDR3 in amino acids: CASSLTTSRGYEQYF. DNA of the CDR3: TGCGCCAGCAGCTTAACGACTAGCAGAGGCTACGAGCAGTACTTC.

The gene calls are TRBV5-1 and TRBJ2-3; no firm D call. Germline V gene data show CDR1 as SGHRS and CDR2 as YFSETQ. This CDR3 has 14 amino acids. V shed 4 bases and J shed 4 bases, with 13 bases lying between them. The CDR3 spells CASSPLRVADTQYF. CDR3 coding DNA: TGCGCCAGCAGCCCCCTTAGAGTTGCAGATACGCAGTATTTT.

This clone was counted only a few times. CDR3 in DNA: TGTGCCAGTAGTATAGCGGGGAGAGGGTACAATGAGCAGTTCTTC. This translates into CASSIAGRGYNEQFF. This chain links TRBV19 with TRBJ2-1, with D perhaps TRBD2 (5 bases). V was shortened by 1 base and J by 4 bases, with 11 bases between the two germline ends. The CDR3 spans 15 residues. Germline loops: CDR1 LNHDA, CDR2 SQIVND (reference sequence). Combining the CDR3 with reference TRBV19 and TRBJ2-1 gives the whole variable domain DGGITQSPKYLFRKEGQNVTLSCEQNLNHDAMYWYRQDPGQGLRLIYYSQIVNDFQKGDIAEGYSVSREKKESFPLTVTSAQKNPTAFYLCASSIAGRGYNEQFFGPGTRLTVL.